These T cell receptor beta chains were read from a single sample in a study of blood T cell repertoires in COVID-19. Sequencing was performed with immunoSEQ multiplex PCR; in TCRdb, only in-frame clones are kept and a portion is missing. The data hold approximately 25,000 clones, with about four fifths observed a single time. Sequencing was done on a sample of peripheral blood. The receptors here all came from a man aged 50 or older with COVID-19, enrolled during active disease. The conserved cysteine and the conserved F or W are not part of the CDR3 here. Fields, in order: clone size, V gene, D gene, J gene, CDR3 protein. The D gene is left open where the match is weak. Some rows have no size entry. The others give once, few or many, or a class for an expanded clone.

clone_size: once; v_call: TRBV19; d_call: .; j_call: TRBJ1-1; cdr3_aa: ASISMGLRTEAF
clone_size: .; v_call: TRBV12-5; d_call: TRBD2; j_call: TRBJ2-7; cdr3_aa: ASGFFPRGRREGIYEQY
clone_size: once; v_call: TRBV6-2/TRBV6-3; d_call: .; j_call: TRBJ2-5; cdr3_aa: ASSYQETQY
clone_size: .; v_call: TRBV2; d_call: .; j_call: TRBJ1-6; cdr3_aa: ASSAQDNSPLH
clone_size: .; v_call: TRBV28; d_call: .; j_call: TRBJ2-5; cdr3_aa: ASSLEETQY
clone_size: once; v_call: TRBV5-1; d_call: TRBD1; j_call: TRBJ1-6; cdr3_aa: ASSLTGDNSPLH
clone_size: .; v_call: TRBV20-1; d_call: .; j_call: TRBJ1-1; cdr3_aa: SASEQGRTEAF
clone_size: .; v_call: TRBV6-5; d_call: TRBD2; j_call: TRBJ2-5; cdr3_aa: ASRGGVETQY
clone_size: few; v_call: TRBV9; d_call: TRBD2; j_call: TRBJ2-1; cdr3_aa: ASSLSTGGFNEQF
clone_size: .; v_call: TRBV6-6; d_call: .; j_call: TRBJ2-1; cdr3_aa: AIRQYNEQF
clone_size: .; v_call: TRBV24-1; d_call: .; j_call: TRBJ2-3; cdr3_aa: ATSDFPGDPQY
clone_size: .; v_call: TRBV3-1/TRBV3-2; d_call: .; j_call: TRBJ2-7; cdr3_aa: ASSQDKAGYSSYEQY
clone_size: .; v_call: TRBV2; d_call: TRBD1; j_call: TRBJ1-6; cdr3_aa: ASSPTQGENSPLH
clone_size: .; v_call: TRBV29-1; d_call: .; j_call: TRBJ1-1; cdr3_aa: SVEMGGTEAF
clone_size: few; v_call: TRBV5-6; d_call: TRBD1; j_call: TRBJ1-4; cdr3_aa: ASSLAWTGGFTTNEKLF
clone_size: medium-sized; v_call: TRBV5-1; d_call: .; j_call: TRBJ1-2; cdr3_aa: ASSLARMDYT
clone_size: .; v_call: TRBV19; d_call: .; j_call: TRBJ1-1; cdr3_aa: ASSIARDTEAF
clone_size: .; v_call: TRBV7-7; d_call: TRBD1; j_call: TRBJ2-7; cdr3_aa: ASSPTPAGGGEQY
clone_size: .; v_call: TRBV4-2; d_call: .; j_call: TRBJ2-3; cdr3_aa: ASSPLLRGSSDTQY
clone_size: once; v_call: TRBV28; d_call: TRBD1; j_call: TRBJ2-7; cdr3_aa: ASSPLTGGFSYEQY
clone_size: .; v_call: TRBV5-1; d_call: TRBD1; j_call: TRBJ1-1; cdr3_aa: ASSSTGARLNTEAF
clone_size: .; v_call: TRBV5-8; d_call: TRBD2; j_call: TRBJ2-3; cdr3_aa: ASSFLAGTDTQY
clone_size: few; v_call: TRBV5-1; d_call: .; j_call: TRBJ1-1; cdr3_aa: ASSLGSGWDTEAF
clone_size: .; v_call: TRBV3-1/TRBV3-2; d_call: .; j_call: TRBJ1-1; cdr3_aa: ASSQATQGWNTEAF
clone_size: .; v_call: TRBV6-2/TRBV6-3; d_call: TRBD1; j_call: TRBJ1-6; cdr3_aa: ASSQGQGGASPLH
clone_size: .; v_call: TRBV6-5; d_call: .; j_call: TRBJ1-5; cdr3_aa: ASRGGPGGPQH
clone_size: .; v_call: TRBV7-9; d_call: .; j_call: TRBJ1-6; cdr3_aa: ASSLGGRSPLH
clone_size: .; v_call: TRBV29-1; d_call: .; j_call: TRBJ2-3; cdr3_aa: SAVTGTDTQY
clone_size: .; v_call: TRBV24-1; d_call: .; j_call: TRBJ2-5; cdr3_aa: ATSDPSRLGGETQY
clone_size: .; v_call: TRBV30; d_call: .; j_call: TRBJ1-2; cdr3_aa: AWRDSFFYGYT
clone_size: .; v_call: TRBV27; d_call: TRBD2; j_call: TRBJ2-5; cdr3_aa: ASSLYSGGSKETQY
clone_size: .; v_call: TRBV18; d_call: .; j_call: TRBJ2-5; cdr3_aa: ASSRSGGYQETQY
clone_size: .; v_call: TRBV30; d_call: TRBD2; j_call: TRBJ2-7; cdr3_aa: AWGRRESRYEQY
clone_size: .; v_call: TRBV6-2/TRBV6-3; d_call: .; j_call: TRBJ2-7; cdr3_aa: ASSLQVSYEQY
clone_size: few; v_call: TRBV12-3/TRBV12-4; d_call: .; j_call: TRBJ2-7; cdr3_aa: ASSLHRDYEQY
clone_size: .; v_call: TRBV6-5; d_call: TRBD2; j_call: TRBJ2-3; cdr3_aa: ASSIAGGMGDTQY
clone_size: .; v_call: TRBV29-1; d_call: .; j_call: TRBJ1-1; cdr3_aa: SVDHPAGSMNTEAF
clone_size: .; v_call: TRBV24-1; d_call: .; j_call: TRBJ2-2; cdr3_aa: ATRDSIANTGELF
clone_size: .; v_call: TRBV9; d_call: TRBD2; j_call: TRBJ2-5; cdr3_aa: ASRPGLAVQETQY
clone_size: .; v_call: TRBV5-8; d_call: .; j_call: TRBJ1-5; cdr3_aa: ASSFTGSQPQH
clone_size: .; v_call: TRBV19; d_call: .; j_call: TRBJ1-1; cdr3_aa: ASVATGNTEAF
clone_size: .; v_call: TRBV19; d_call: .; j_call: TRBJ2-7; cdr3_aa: ASSIAVSSYEQY
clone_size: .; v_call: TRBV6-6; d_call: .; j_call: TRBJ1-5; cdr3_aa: ASSTQVNQPQH
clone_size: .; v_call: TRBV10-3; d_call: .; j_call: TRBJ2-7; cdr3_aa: AISESQGIGYEQY
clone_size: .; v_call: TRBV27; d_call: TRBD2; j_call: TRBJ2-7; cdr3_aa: ASSLAAGFPIYEQY
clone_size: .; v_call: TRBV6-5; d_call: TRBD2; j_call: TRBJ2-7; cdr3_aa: ASRGLAGEDEQY
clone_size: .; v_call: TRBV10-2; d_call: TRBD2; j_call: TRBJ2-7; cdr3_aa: ASRIAGGAYEQY
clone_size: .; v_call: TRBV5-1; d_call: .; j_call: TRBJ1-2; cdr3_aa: ASSLGGSSFNYGYT
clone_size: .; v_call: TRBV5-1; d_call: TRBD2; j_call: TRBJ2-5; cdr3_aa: ASSWSPSGGEETQY
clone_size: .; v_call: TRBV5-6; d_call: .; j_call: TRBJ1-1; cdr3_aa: ASSLYEWTNTEAF